The 27 T cell receptor beta chains below were found in one sample sequenced in a study of blood T cell repertoires in COVID-19. Method: immunoSEQ multiplex PCR; TCRdb's copy keeps in-frame clones and lacks some. The sample lists approximately 250,000 clones, 88% seen once, with roughly 2% in the top ten. The sequenced sample consisted of PBMCs or T cells enriched from blood (not recorded which). These receptors originate from a woman in her sixties in a cohort exposed to, infected with or recovered from COVID-19 (not recorded which).

CDR3 sequence reads: CASSRVRKRGEQYF. Written as DNA, the CDR3 is TGTGCCAGCAGTCGTGTTCGAAAGCGGGGCGAGCAGTACTTC. The V call is TRBV27, the J call TRBJ2-7; 7 bases map to TRBD2. V gave up 5 bases and J gave up 6 bases; unmatched junction bases: 10. Germline CDR1 and CDR2: MNHEY and SMNVEV (reference sequence). This CDR3 comprises 14 residues.

Only one count was recorded for this clone. The V and J genes are TRBV5-1 and TRBJ1-5; D possibly corresponds to TRBD1 (5 bases). Germline V gives CDR1 SGHRS, CDR2 YFSETQ. This CDR3 contains 14 residues. V shed 4 bases and J shed 4 bases, with 12 bases lying between them. In nucleotides, the CDR3 is TGCGCCAGCAGCCTGGACGGGGGGAATCAGCCCCAGCATTTT. This sequence encodes CASSLDGGNQPQHF.

This clone was detected once. CDR3 sequence: CASSGGQSNQPQHF. The DNA for the CDR3 is TGTGCCAGTAGTGGTGGACAAAGCAATCAGCCCCAGCATTTT. The chain joins TRBV19 to TRBJ1-5; a possible D gene is TRBD1 (5 bases). This CDR3 is 14 amino acids long. V was cut by 5 bases and J by 1 base, with 9 bases left in between. Germline assignment: CDR1 LNHDA and CDR2 SQIVND (reference sequence).

The gene calls are TRBV25-1 and TRBJ2-1, with D perhaps TRBD2 (6 bases). The CDR3 length is 14 residues. V was clipped by 6 bases and J by 4 bases, with 13 bases between them. Germline loops: CDR1 MGHDK, CDR2 SYGVNS. The CDR3 loop is CASRFTGAYNEQFF. The CDR3 DNA reads as TGTGCCAGCAGGTTCACGGGAGCGTACAATGAGCAGTTCTTC.

The chain recombines TRBV29-1 with TRBJ2-7, with TRBD1 identical over 12 bases. The CDR3 has 16 amino acids. Germline CDR1 is SQVTM and CDR2 is ANQGSEA. The ends lost 6 bases at V and 2 bases at J; junction bases unmatched: 11. CDR3 DNA: TGCAGCGTGATCGGGACAGGGGGCCAGAGCCCCTACGAGCAGTACTTC. It codes for CSVIGTGGQSPYEQYF.

The chain uses TRBV29-1 and TRBJ2-1, with a tentative D call TRBD1 (5 bases). The CDR3 extends over 13 amino acids. The germline gives CDR1 SQVTM, CDR2 ANQGSEA. With 6 bases removed from V and 5 bases from J, the gap between germline ends came to 14 bases. The CDR3 nucleotides read TGCAGCGTAAGGGGTATTCTCCACAATGAGCAGTTCTTC. Its translation: CSVRGILHNEQFF.

The chain uses TRBV28 and TRBJ1-3; 7 bases agree with TRBD1. The CDR3 consists of 16 residues. Germline V CDR1 and CDR2: MDHEN, SYDVKM. Trimming took 4 bases from V and 1 from J; bases not matched to a gene: 7. The CDR3 DNA reads as TGTGCCAGCAGTTCATCGACAGGGATATCTGGAAACACCATATATTTT. Protein product: CASSSSTGISGNTIYF.

This clone turned up a few times. This chain links TRBV5-1 with TRBJ1-3; 8 bases are a match to TRBD1. This CDR3 has 16 residues. The germline CDR1 and CDR2 sequences are SGHRS and YFSETQ. V lost 3 bases to trimming and J lost 0 bases; unmatched junction nucleotides: 5. The CDR3 reads CASSWTGMTSGNTIYF. Here the CDR3 DNA reads TGCGCCAGCAGCTGGACAGGGATGACCTCTGGAAACACCATATATTTT.

This clone was seen once. The gene calls are TRBV9 and TRBJ1-3, with D possibly TRBD1 on 6 matching bases. Trimming shortened V by 4 bases and J by 0 bases, and 11 bases separated the two germline ends. The CDR3 covers 15 residues. From germline, CDR1 is SGDLS and CDR2 YYNGEE. Written as DNA, the CDR3 is TGTGCCAGCAGCCCCAGCAGGGGCTCTGGAAACACCATATATTTT. It codes for CASSPSRGSGNTIYF.

The chain employs TRBV7-8 and TRBJ1-3; D gene unclear. The CDR3 length is 16 residues. From germline, CDR1 is SGHVS and CDR2 FQNEAQ. The V end was cut by 3 bases, the J end by 3 bases, with 15 bases between. The CDR3 bases are TGTGCCAGCAGCTTGTGGGAGGGCGCGTATGGAAACACCATATATTTT. Its translation is CASSLWEGAYGNTIYF. Supplemented by reference TRBV7-8 and TRBJ1-3, the full variable domain reads GAGVSQSPRYKVAKRGQDVALRCDPISGHVSLFWYQQALGQGPEFLTYFQNEAQLDKSGLPSDRFFAERPEGSVSTLKIQRTQQEDSAVYLCASSLWEGAYGNTIYFGEGSWLTVV.

This chain uses TRBV5-1 with TRBJ2-3; D unclear. V lost 0 bases and J 4 bases, leaving 12 bases between the germline ends. The germline V gene has CDR1 SGHRS and CDR2 YFSETQ. The CDR3 is 15 amino acids. The CDR3 coding sequence is TGCGCCAGCAGCTTGGTAGTCGCAAGTGCAGATACGCAGTATTTT. Protein sequence: CASSLVVASADTQYF.

This chain joins TRBV27 and TRBJ2-5, with a tentative D call TRBD2 (6 bases). The CDR3 has 15 amino acids. Between the trimmed V and J ends, which lost 0 bases and 2 bases, there was a span of 10 bases. Germline-derived CDR1 and CDR2 are MNHEY and SMNVEV (reference sequence). This CDR3 reads CASSLSPGTQETQYF. CDR3 sequence (DNA): TGTGCCAGCAGTTTATCCCCAGGGACTCAAGAGACCCAGTACTTC.

The rearrangement links TRBV5-1 to TRBJ2-6; 10 nucleotides line up with TRBD2. Germline CDR1 SGHRS, CDR2 YFSETQ. The CDR3 consists of 16 residues. J lost 2 bases, V lost 6 bases, and 5 bases had no gene match. The CDR3, as DNA: TGCGCCAGCACTAGCGGGAGAGGGACTGGGGCCAACGTCCTGACTTTC. This sequence encodes CASTSGRGTGANVLTF.

CDR3 nucleotides: TGTGCCAGCAGCCTAGGACTAGCGGGAGAGTACTTC. It yields the protein CASSLGLAGEYF. The chain couples TRBV28 to TRBJ2-4, with 13 bases lining up with TRBD2. Germline CDR1 MDHEN, CDR2 SYDVKM. This CDR3 spans 12 amino acids. V lost 6 bases to trimming and J lost 14 bases; unmatched junction nucleotides: 4.

J is TRBJ2-1 and V is TRBV11-2; 8 nucleotides match TRBD1. The V gene end was trimmed by 0 bases and the J gene end by 4 bases; junction bases not matched to a gene: 14. This CDR3 contains 19 residues. Per the germline V gene, CDR1 is SGHAT and CDR2 is FQNNGV. This chain's CDR3 is CASSLDSVMTGVSYNEQFF. CDR3 DNA: TGTGCCAGCAGCTTAGATAGTGTGATGACAGGGGTCTCATACAATGAGCAGTTCTTC.

The gene calls are TRBV5-8 and TRBJ2-1; 12 nucleotides align to TRBD2. CDR1 SGHTS and CDR2 YDEGEE come from the germline V gene. CDR3 length equals 16 residues. Germline trimming cut 4 bases from V and 9 bases from J; bases unmatched to any gene: 11. As DNA, the CDR3 is TGTGCCAGCAGCCGCTATCCGGGACTAGCGGGCGGTGAGCAGTTCTTC. As protein: CASSRYPGLAGGEQFF.

The V call is TRBV28, the J call TRBJ2-7, with D tentatively TRBD1 (5 bases). V dropped 7 bases and J dropped 0 bases, with 16 bases sitting between them. Germline assignment: CDR1 MDHEN and CDR2 SYDVKM. The CDR3 contains 15 residues. CDR3 nucleotide sequence: TGTGCCAGCAAATATGGACACGGTGACTCCTACGAGCAGTACTTC. This sequence encodes CASKYGHGDSYEQYF. The variable domain in full, with the rest retrieved from reference TRBV28 and TRBJ2-7, is DVKVTQSSRYLVKRTGEKVFLECVQDMDHENMFWYRQDPGLGLRLIYFSYDVKMKEKGDIPEGYSVSREKKERFSLILESASTNQTSMYLCASKYGHGDSYEQYFGPGTRLTVT.

The genes are TRBV6-5 and TRBJ2-1, with a weak D call TRBD2 (5 bases). The CDR3 is 14 amino acids. CDR1 and CDR2 (germline): MNHEY, SVGAGI. V lost 2 bases, J lost 7 bases, and 12 bases lay in between. The chain's CDR3 is CASSYGERRNEQFF. The CDR3 region has the DNA TGTGCCAGCAGTTACGGGGAGCGAAGGAATGAGCAGTTCTTC.

This rearrangement joins TRBV5-4 to TRBJ2-3, with 11 bases lining up with TRBD2. Losses at the gene ends were 5 bases for V and 0 bases for J; bases not matched to a gene: 11. The germline V gene has CDR1 SGHNT and CDR2 YYREEE (reference sequence). The CDR3 length is 18 residues. The CDR3 DNA sequence: TGTGCCAGCAGAGATCGACTAGCGGGATCTATTAGCACAGATACGCAGTATTTT. Translation gives CASRDRLAGSISTDTQYF.

A single count supports this clone. V usage is TRBV5-1 and J usage is TRBJ1-5; D uncertain. The CDR3 totals 13 residues. From germline, CDR1 is SGHRS and CDR2 YFSETQ. The V and J ends lost 3 bases and 0 bases respectively, with 4 bases between them. CDR3 coding DNA: TGCGCCAGCAGCTCCTATAGCAATCAGCCCCAGCATTTT. It translates to CASSSYSNQPQHF.

This clone was counted once. The gene calls are TRBV7-9 and TRBJ2-7, with TRBD1 matching 7 bases. This CDR3 has 15 amino acids. The V gene end was trimmed by 5 bases and the J gene end by 3 bases; junction bases not matched to a gene: 10. Germline CDR1 reads SEHNR; CDR2 reads FQNEAQ (reference sequence). CDR3 sequence reads: CASSGGQVQGYEQYF. CDR3 DNA sequence: TGTGCCAGCAGCGGCGGACAGGTACAAGGCTACGAGCAGTACTTC.

This clone was observed a single time. The rearrangement links TRBV19 to TRBJ1-3, with D unresolved. V was shortened by 0 bases and J by 0 bases, with 9 bases between the two germline ends. The germline V gene has CDR1 LNHDA and CDR2 SQIVND (reference sequence). This CDR3 comprises 16 residues. The CDR3 region has the DNA TGTGCCAGTAGTATAGATCTAAGGAGCTCTGGAAACACCATATATTTT. Protein product: CASSIDLRSSGNTIYF. The full variable domain, completed using reference TRBV19 and TRBJ1-3, is DGGITQSPKYLFRKEGQNVTLSCEQNLNHDAMYWYRQDPGQGLRLIYYSQIVNDFQKGDIAEGYSVSREKKESFPLTVTSAQKNPTAFYLCASSIDLRSSGNTIYFGEGSWLTVV.

The chain has TRBV9 and TRBJ2-7, with D possibly TRBD2 on 5 matching bases. This CDR3 is built from 14 residues. V was trimmed by 1 base and J by 2 bases, leaving 10 bases between them. Germline V gene sequence: CDR1 SGDLS, CDR2 YYNGEE. The CDR3 DNA is TGTGCCAGCAGCGTAATTCCGGGGACCTACGAGCAGTACTTC. The encoded protein is CASSVIPGTYEQYF.

The V call is TRBV6-5, the J call TRBJ2-7, with 9 bases fitting TRBD1. Losses at the gene ends were 5 bases for V and 7 bases for J; bases not matched to a gene: 6. The CDR3 length is 13 residues. Germline V lookup: CDR1 MNHEY, CDR2 SVGAGI. The CDR3 DNA is TGTGCCAGCAGTCCGGGACAGGGCTGGGAGCAGTACTTC. It codes for CASSPGQGWEQYF.

The chain has TRBV7-9 and TRBJ1-6; D not resolved. V was pared by 3 bases and J by 7 bases, with 10 bases between. CDR1 is SEHNR and CDR2 is FQNEAQ in the germline V gene (reference sequence). This CDR3 spans 14 amino acids. CDR3 amino acids: CASSFNAENSPLHF. The CDR3 nucleotides read TGTGCCAGCAGCTTTAACGCCGAGAATTCACCCCTCCACTTT.

The chain is built from TRBV2 and TRBJ2-7, with 10 nucleotides matching TRBD2. The ends lost 4 bases at V and 4 bases at J; junction bases unmatched: 7. The CDR3 has 15 residues. CDR1 and CDR2 from the germline V gene are SNHLY and FYNNEI. The chain's CDR3 is CASSGRTSGLYEQYF. The CDR3 nucleotides are TGTGCCAGCAGTGGCCGGACTAGCGGATTATACGAGCAGTACTTC. The full variable domain, its missing parts supplied by reference TRBV2 and TRBJ2-7, is EPEVTQTPSHQVTQMGQEVILRCVPISNHLYFYWYRQILGQKVEFLVSFYNNEISEKSEIFDDQFSVERPDGSNFTLKIRSTKLEDSAMYFCASSGRTSGLYEQYFGPGTRLTVT.

The chain has TRBV4-2 and TRBJ2-1; TRBD2 matches 11 bases. Germline assignment: CDR1 LGHNA and CDR2 YNFKEQ. The CDR3 loop spans 16 amino acids. The ends lost 2 bases at V and 8 bases at J; junction bases unmatched: 8. CDR3 sequence: CASSQNPGLAEDEQFF. CDR3 nucleotide sequence: TGTGCCAGCAGCCAAAATCCGGGACTAGCGGAGGATGAGCAGTTCTTC.